At least ten counts were recorded for the clone carrying this T cell receptor (beta chain). Regarding time point: sample taken at primary tumor resection. TCRs were sequenced from unsorted whole RNA of tumor, nontumor lung or PBMC. The donors comprised approximately 75 untreated early-stage non-small cell lung cancer patients. Every TCR cDNA molecule carried a tag that served as a unique molecular identifier. MiXCR, run by TCRdb on the 5' RACE reads, gives a single entry per CDR3 protein. Here the sample spans tens of thousands of distinct CDR3 sequences, about 4.5% being singletons. The data originate from a study of spatial heterogeneity in lung cancer. Germline CDR1 is SGHTA and CDR2 is FQGTGA. The CDR3 has 15 amino acids. V was shortened by 3 bases and J by 6 bases, with 15 bases between the two germline ends.

V gene TRBV7-3 combines with J gene TRBJ2-1, with a possible D match to TRBD2 (6 bases). The sequencing here drew on PBMCs, taken at surgery. The clonotype comes from a male donor with early-stage non-small cell lung cancer. The CDR3 loop is CASSFGQGGVNEQFF. The CDR3 region has the DNA TGTGCCAGCAGCTTTGGGCAGGGAGGTGTCAATGAGCAGTTCTTC. Full variable domain (remainder filled in from reference TRBV7-3 and TRBJ2-1): GAGVSQTPSNKVTEKGKYVELRCDPISGHTALYWYRQSLGQGPEFLIYFQGTGAADDSGLPNDRFFAVRPEGSVSTLKIQRTERGDSAVYLCASSFGQGGVNEQFFGPGTRLTVL.